This T cell receptor (beta chain) was captured in a study of PD-1 blockade in classical Hodgkin lymphoma. Losses at the gene ends were 0 bases for V and 2 bases for J; bases not matched to a gene: 8. The CDR3 consists of 16 residues. Germline loops: CDR1 GTSNPN, CDR2 SVGIG (reference sequence). Profiling relied on immunoSEQ multiplex PCR, and the TCRdb table lists in-frame clones only, not all of them. The table records approximately 65,000 clones, around 94% of them present only once. Indicated time point: cycle 4 day 1 (C4D1), after less than 7 weeks of nivolumab. No patient escaped relapse after autologous stem cell transplantation, and brentuximab vedotin exposure varied.

The chain carries TRBV30 and TRBJ2-3, with 7 bases fitting TRBD2. The TCR was taken from a human donor with classical Hodgkin lymphoma. The starting material was peripheral blood mononuclear cells (PBMCs), obtained before the fourth cycle of nivolumab. DNA for the CDR3: TGTGCCTGGAGTGTACTCCCTAGCGGCACCACAGATACGCAGTATTTT. Translating it yields CAWSVLPSGTTDTQYF.